The 21 T cell receptor beta chains below all came from one sample that was sequenced in a study of tissue T cells after allogeneic stem cell transplantation. The method was immunoSEQ multiplex PCR; TCRdb's version includes in-frame clones alone and lacks a portion of them. The data contain about 48,000 clones, around 70% of them singletons. The sample consisted of sorted cells pooled from one or two spleens. The receptor set was obtained from a pool of C57BL/6 mice in good health.

Concerning this clone itself: The gene names here belong to mouse. The read halts 1 residue ahead of the CDR3 end, with the missing end drawn from the germline J gene. The gene calls are TRBV19 and TRBJ2-2; no clear D. The CDR3 sequence is 14 residues long. V was cut by 3 bases and J by 1 base, with 7 bases left in between. CDR1 is FNHDT, CDR2 SITEND, per germline (reference sequence). The CDR3 protein is CASSRALNTGQLYF. Partial CDR3 DNA: TGTGCCAGCAGTAGGGCCTTAAACACCGGGCAGCTCTAC. Variable domain in full (rest from reference TRBV19 and TRBJ2-2): GGIITQTPKFLIGQEGQKLTLKCQQNFNHDTMYWYRQDSGKGLRLIYYSITENDLQKGDLSEGYDASREKKSSFSLTVTSAQKNEMAVFLCASSRALNTGQLYFGEGSKLTVL.

Note on this clone: Genes here carry mouse names. The missing CDR3 end, 1 residue past where the read stops, is filled in from the germline J gene. V is TRBV3 and J is TRBJ2-5; perhaps TRBD2 as D (6 bases). The CDR3 extends over 13 amino acids. The V gene lost 5 bases and the J gene lost 3 bases, with 9 bases spanning the gap. Germline CDR1 reads SNHLY; CDR2 reads FYNGKV (reference sequence). Partial CDR3 DNA: TGTGCCAGCAGCCCCCTGGGGCAAGACACCCAGTAC. Translating it yields CASSPLGQDTQY. The entire CDR3 protein is CASSPLGQDTQYF.

With regard to this clone: Each gene name is a mouse one. The CDR3 goes on 1 residue after the read ends, and that part is filled in from the germline J gene. The rearrangement uses TRBV19 and TRBJ1-1; maybe TRBD1 (6 bases). Germline V gene lookup returns CDR1 FNHDT and CDR2 SITEND (reference sequence). V was trimmed by 2 bases and J by 0 bases, leaving 8 bases between them. This CDR3 spans 14 amino acids. The CDR3 sequence is CASSIGTSNTEVFF. The sequenced part of the CDR3 DNA is TGTGCCAGCAGTATCGGGACATCAAACACAGAAGTCTTC.

Turning to this clone: Gene names are the mouse ones. The read gets to within 1 residue of the CDR3 end, and the germline J gene fills in the rest. This rearrangement joins TRBV13-1 to TRBJ2-2; TRBD2 agrees at 8 bases. The J segment lost 4 bases and the V segment lost 1 base, leaving 3 bases of the junction unmatched. This CDR3 has 15 amino acids. Germline CDR1 is NSHNY and CDR2 is SYGAGN. The covered CDR3 bases are TGTGCCAGCAGTGATACTGGGGGTGCCACCGGGCAGCTCTAC. It codes for CASSDTGGATGQLY. The CDR3, in full, reads CASSDTGGATGQLYF.

In regard to this clone: Any gene name here is a mouse gene name. CDR3 region: CASRDRGYNYAEQFF. CDR3 bases read: TGTGCTAGCAGGGACAGGGGGTATAACTATGCTGAGCAGTTC. V gene TRBV17 combines with J gene TRBJ2-1; 10 positions agree with TRBD1. The read comes to an end 1 residue before the CDR3 does, leaving the germline J gene to fill in the end. Germline loops: CDR1 MNHDT, CDR2 YYDKIL. The CDR3 sequence is 15 residues long. V dropped 6 bases and J dropped 0; count of bases not matched to a gene: 2. Full variable domain (outside the CDR3, taken from reference TRBV17 and TRBJ2-1): DTTVKQNPRYKLARVGKPVNLICSQTMNHDTMYWYQKKPNQAPKLLLFYYDKILNREADTFEKFQSSRPNNSFCSLYIGSAGLEYSAMYLCASRDRGYNYAEQFFGPGTRLTVL.

On this clone: All gene names here are mouse names. The CDR3 goes on 1 residue after the read ends, and that part is filled in from the germline J gene. At the DNA level, this CDR3 is encoded by other sequences in the same sample as well. The chain joins TRBV1 to TRBJ1-1; 10 bases line up with TRBD1. Trimming cost V 3 bases and J 1 base; bases outside gene matches: 2. Germline V lookup: CDR1 NSQYPW, CDR2 LRSPGD (reference sequence). The CDR3 contains 15 residues. The CDR3 region is CTCSARDRGNTEVFF. Incomplete CDR3 DNA: TGCACCTGCAGTGCCCGGGACAGGGGAAACACAGAAGTCTTC.

Regarding this clone: Gene names and germline refer to mouse. The CDR3 goes on 1 residue after the read ends, and that part is filled in from the germline J gene. V usage is TRBV16 and J usage is TRBJ1-6, with 8 bases aligning to TRBD1. TRBJ1-6 is marked as an open reading frame, function uncertain. Germline V gene sequence: CDR1 SGHSA, CDR2 FRNQAP. The CDR3 length is 13 residues. The V and J ends lost 4 bases and 10 bases, in that order; junction bases with no gene match: 3. The DNA read from the CDR3 is TGTGCAAGCAGCTCCAGGGGGCGGTCGCCCCTCTAC. Its protein is CASSSRGRSPLY. The entire CDR3 protein is CASSSRGRSPLYF.

As to this clone: Any gene name here is a mouse gene name. Coverage ceases 1 residue before the CDR3 finishes, and the germline J gene fills in the end. This sample also contains other DNA sequences that code for the same CDR3. The rearrangement links TRBV14 to TRBJ1-1; perhaps TRBD1 as D (5 bases). V was shortened by 1 base and J by 1 base, with 5 bases between the two germline ends. The CDR3 runs 13 residues. In germline, CDR1 is SGHDT, CDR2 FRDEAV. CDR3 DNA (partial): TGTGCCAGCAGTTTCCAGGGGAACACAGAAGTCTTC. This translates into CASSFQGNTEVF. Given in full, the CDR3 is CASSFQGNTEVFF.

A remark on this clone: Gene names refer to mouse genes. The read halts 1 residue ahead of the CDR3 end, with the missing end drawn from the germline J gene. The rearrangement links TRBV5 to TRBJ2-5; tentative D call: TRBD1 (6 bases). This CDR3 spans 14 amino acids. Between the trimmed V and J ends, which lost 6 bases and 3 bases, there was a span of 13 bases. Germline V gene sequence: CDR1 LGHNA, CDR2 YNLKQL (reference sequence). CDR3 bases read: TGTGCCAGCAGTTCCGCGGGACATCAAGACACCCAGTAC. This gives the protein CASSSAGHQDTQY. The entire CDR3 protein is CASSSAGHQDTQYF.

A note on this clone: Gene names refer to mouse genes. The read terminates 1 residue ahead of where the CDR3 ends, so the germline J gene completes it. V gene TRBV12-1 combines with J gene TRBJ2-5; 9 bases align to TRBD1. The CDR3 loop spans 15 amino acids. Germline V gives CDR1 SGHSN, CDR2 HYEKVE. The V gene end was trimmed by 0 bases and the J gene end by 2 bases; junction bases not matched to a gene: 2. The CDR3 here is CASSLPGQGQDTQYF. CDR3 DNA, as far as it was read: TGTGCCAGCTCTCTCCCGGGACAGGGCCAAGACACCCAGTAC.

With regard to this clone: Germline and genes here are mouse. The read gets to within 1 residue of the CDR3 end, and the germline J gene fills in the rest. The J gene is TRBJ2-4, the V gene TRBV3; D possibly corresponds to TRBD2 (6 bases). Per the germline V gene, CDR1 is SNHLY and CDR2 is FYNGKV (reference sequence). CDR3 length equals 14 residues. Trimming pared 5 bases from V and 0 bases from J, leaving 9 bases between. The sequenced part of the CDR3 DNA is TGTGCCAGCAGCCCACTGGGTAGTCAAAACACCTTGTAC. Residues: CASSPLGSQNTLY. The CDR3 in its entirety is CASSPLGSQNTLYF. Looking up the rest from reference TRBV3 and TRBJ2-4 gives the full variable domain: GPKVLQIPSHQIIDMGQMVTLNCDPVSNHLYFYWYKQILGQQMEFLVNFYNGKVMEKSKLFKDQFSVERPDGSYFTLKIQPTALEDSAVYFCASSPLGSQNTLYFGAGTRLSVL.

Sample share makes this clone medium-sized. The gene names here belong to mouse. The read ends 1 residue shy of where the CDR3 ends; the end is completed using the germline J gene. The chain joins TRBV13-3 to TRBJ1-2, with D possibly being TRBD1 (5 bases). V was trimmed by 0 bases and J by 3 bases, leaving 12 bases between them. Germline V gene lookup returns CDR1 NNHDY and CDR2 SYVADS. This CDR3 is built from 15 residues. CDR3 amino acids: CASSDATRDHSDYTF. The CDR3 DNA, read in part, is TGTGCCAGCAGTGATGCAACCAGGGACCACTCCGACTACACC.

Of note for this clone: Gene names refer to mouse genes. The CDR3 is cut off 1 residue early in the read; its end comes from the germline J gene. The chain recombines TRBV24 with TRBJ2-3; D is uncertain. The germline V gene has CDR1 KGHTA and CDR2 FRNEEI. This CDR3 contains 12 residues. V lost 2 bases, J lost 5 bases, and 5 bases lay in between. The covered CDR3 bases are TGTGCCAGCAGTCTGGACAAAGAAACGCTGTAT. Its protein product is CASSLDKETLY. The complete CDR3 reads CASSLDKETLYF.

Worth noting for this clone: Genes and germline are mouse. Sequencing ends 1 residue short of the CDR3 end; the germline J gene provides the rest. The chain is built from TRBV26 and TRBJ1-5; D is unresolved. Germline V gene lookup returns CDR1 KGHPV and CDR2 FQNQEV (reference sequence). This CDR3 is built from 14 residues. Trimming removed 1 base at V and 1 base at J, with 5 bases between. The CDR3 DNA, read in part, is TGTGCCAGCAGTCTGTGGGAAAACAACCAGGCTCCGCTT. Amino acid sequence: CASSLWENNQAPL. The full CDR3 protein reads CASSLWENNQAPLF.

With respect to this clone: Mouse germline and gene names are used. The sequenced fragment ends 1 residue before the CDR3 boundary, so the rest is inferred from the germline J gene. This sequence joins TRBV13-3 and TRBJ2-7; 12 bases align to TRBD1. This CDR3 is 14 amino acids long. Germline V gene sequence: CDR1 NNHDY, CDR2 SYVADS. V shed 1 base and J 6 bases; nucleotides not matched to a gene: 2. The CDR3 protein is CASSDRDRGLEQYF. Incomplete CDR3 DNA: TGTGCCAGCAGTGATCGGGACAGGGGGCTTGAACAGTAC.

Of note for this clone: Mouse names are used for the genes. With the read ending 1 residue before the CDR3 end, the germline J gene is used to fill in that end. This rearrangement joins TRBV2 to TRBJ2-7, with 7 bases that match TRBD2. From germline, CDR1 is LGHNA and CDR2 YSYQKL. The CDR3 is 13 amino acids. V lost 2 bases to trimming and J lost 2 bases; unmatched junction nucleotides: 0. The CDR3 bases that were read are TGTGCCAGCAGCCAACTGGGGGCCTATGAACAGTAC. Its translation is CASSQLGAYEQY. The full-length CDR3 reads as CASSQLGAYEQYF.

On this clone itself: Any gene name here is a mouse gene name. The sequence runs out 1 residue before the end of the CDR3; the remainder is reconstructed from the germline J gene. This chain links TRBV16 with TRBJ1-1; 10 bases align to TRBD1. CDR3 length equals 14 residues. Per germline, CDR1 SGHSA and CDR2 FRNQAP. V shed 1 base, J shed 8 bases, and the junction held 4 bases outside the gene matches. CDR3: CASSLAGTGDEVFF. CDR3 DNA, as far as it was read: TGTGCAAGCAGCTTAGCCGGGACAGGGGATGAAGTCTTC. The full variable domain, rest sourced from reference TRBV16 and TRBJ1-1, is NAGVIQTPRHKVTGKGQEATLWCEPISGHSAVFWYRQTIVQGLEFLTYFRNQAPIDDSGMPKERFSAQMPNQSHSTLKIQSTQPQDSAVYLCASSLAGTGDEVFFGKGTRLTVV.

Concerning this clone itself: The genes are named according to mouse. The CDR3 end lies 1 residue beyond the end of the read and is filled in from the germline J gene. The chain uses TRBV19 and TRBJ1-3, with a tentative D call TRBD1 (6 bases). Germline loops: CDR1 FNHDT, CDR2 SITEND (reference sequence). Trimming took off 3 bases at V and 7 bases at J, with 8 bases between the two ends. CDR3 length equals 12 residues. The sequenced part of the CDR3 DNA is TGTGCCAGCAGTAGAGGGGGTAATACGCTCTAT. Protein product: CASSRGGNTLY. The full CDR3 sequence reads CASSRGGNTLYF.

As concerns this clone: Gene and germline names: mouse. From the germline J gene comes the end of the CDR3, since the read stops 1 residue before it. The V and J genes are TRBV13-2 and TRBJ1-2; tentatively, D is TRBD1 (5 bases). The CDR3 extends over 14 amino acids. Deletions cut 0 bases from V and 0 bases from J, with 6 bases between. Germline V gene data show CDR1 as NNHNN and CDR2 as SYGAGS (reference sequence). CDR3 bases read: TGTGCCAGCGGTGATGGGGGGTCAAACTCCGACTACACC. Translated, it gives CASGDGGSNSDYT. The complete CDR3 protein is CASGDGGSNSDYTF.

This clone came up a few times. Here the gene names and germline are mouse. The sequence runs out 1 residue before the end of the CDR3; the remainder is reconstructed from the germline J gene. The genes are TRBV1 and TRBJ2-7; the D gene is possibly TRBD1 (6 bases). Germline loops: CDR1 NSQYPW, CDR2 LRSPGD (reference sequence). Trimming stripped 3 bases from V and 3 bases from J, with 9 bases between. This CDR3 is 13 amino acids long. The covered CDR3 bases are TGCACCTGCAGTGCCTGGGACAACTATGAACAGTAC. Amino acid sequence: CTCSAWDNYEQY. The CDR3 in its entirety is CTCSAWDNYEQYF.

Worth noting for this clone: The genes are named according to mouse. The sequence runs out 1 residue before the end of the CDR3; the remainder is reconstructed from the germline J gene. The chain couples TRBV2 to TRBJ2-2; 7 nucleotides line up with TRBD2. Germline CDR1 and CDR2: LGHNA and YSYQKL. V lost 0 bases and J lost 1; bases outside the gene matches: 2. This CDR3 spans 16 amino acids. Incomplete CDR3 DNA: TGTGCCAGCAGCCAAGATGACTGGGTAAACACCGGGCAGCTCTAC. It translates to CASSQDDWVNTGQLY. The whole CDR3 protein is CASSQDDWVNTGQLYF. The full variable domain, completed using reference TRBV2 and TRBJ2-2, is DPKIIQKPKYLVAVTGSEKILICEQYLGHNAMYWYRQSAKKPLEFMFSYSYQKLMDNQTASSRFQPQSSKKNHLDLQITALKPDDSATYFCASSQDDWVNTGQLYFGEGSKLTVL.